This T cell receptor beta chain comes out of a study of cytomegalovirus exposure and HLA in healthy donors. Study-level points and caveats: Associated with cytomegalovirus, according to the listing, were some 150 TCR beta chains.

PCR amplification relied on 60 Vbeta primers (plus 13 Jbeta primers). In the source study's methods: A later analysis tallied tens of millions of unique TCR beta chains, about 9.9 million of them shared. Profiled with immunoSEQ multiplex PCR; TCRdb holds only in-frame clones, not every one. V, J and clone size reflect that table, while D and trimming were determined from the DNA. The repertoire has 64,000 or so clones, around 86% of them found once; the top ten carry about 10%. The CDR3 length is 15 residues. Though probably carrying unrecorded immune exposures, donors were nominally healthy at sampling. Note on this clone: Its antigen is undetermined.

The source is a female donor in good health and CMV-seronegative. The sample consisted of PBMCs. This chain joins TRBV21-1 and TRBJ2-1; the table names TRBD2, a call not compared with the DNA. TRBV21-1 is deemed a pseudogene. The CDR3 loop is CASTVAGGPWNEQFF. The CDR3, as DNA: TGTGCCAGCACCGTAGCGGGAGGGCCTTGGAATGAGCAGTTCTTC.